This TCR beta chain appears in the sequencing data of a study of cytomegalovirus exposure and HLA in healthy donors. Study-wide context: Most genotyped donors, about four fifths of 300 to 400, had Caucasian-associated genetic ancestry. Study outcomes and limitations: In a later analysis, compared with equally common non-associated chains, HLA-associated beta chains were more expanded. A later analysis found that most CMV-associated TCR beta chains appeared HLA-restricted.

With 10 bases clipped from V and 3 bases from J, the junction kept 9 bases outside the gene matches. Germline values: CDR1 LNHDA, CDR2 SQIVND (reference sequence). This CDR3 spans 13 amino acids. Notes on this clone: Antigen: not known.

PCR was performed using 60 Vbeta and 13 Jbeta primers. Some clones are missing from TCRdb's copy, which holds only in-frame ones; the method was immunoSEQ multiplex PCR. The sample has approximately 130,000 clones, over 75% seen once. The receptor's source is a man in his fifties or sixties in good health and CMV-seronegative. The chain combines TRBV19 with TRBJ2-7; 7 bases align to TRBD1. Input material: PBMCs. The CDR3 loop reads CATWDSDRYEQYF. The CDR3 DNA is TGTGCCACCTGGGACAGTGACCGCTACGAGCAGTACTTC. Looking up the rest from reference TRBV19 and TRBJ2-7 gives the full variable domain: DGGITQSPKYLFRKEGQNVTLSCEQNLNHDAMYWYRQDPGQGLRLIYYSQIVNDFQKGDIAEGYSVSREKKESFPLTVTSAQKNPTAFYLCATWDSDRYEQYFGPGTRLTVT.